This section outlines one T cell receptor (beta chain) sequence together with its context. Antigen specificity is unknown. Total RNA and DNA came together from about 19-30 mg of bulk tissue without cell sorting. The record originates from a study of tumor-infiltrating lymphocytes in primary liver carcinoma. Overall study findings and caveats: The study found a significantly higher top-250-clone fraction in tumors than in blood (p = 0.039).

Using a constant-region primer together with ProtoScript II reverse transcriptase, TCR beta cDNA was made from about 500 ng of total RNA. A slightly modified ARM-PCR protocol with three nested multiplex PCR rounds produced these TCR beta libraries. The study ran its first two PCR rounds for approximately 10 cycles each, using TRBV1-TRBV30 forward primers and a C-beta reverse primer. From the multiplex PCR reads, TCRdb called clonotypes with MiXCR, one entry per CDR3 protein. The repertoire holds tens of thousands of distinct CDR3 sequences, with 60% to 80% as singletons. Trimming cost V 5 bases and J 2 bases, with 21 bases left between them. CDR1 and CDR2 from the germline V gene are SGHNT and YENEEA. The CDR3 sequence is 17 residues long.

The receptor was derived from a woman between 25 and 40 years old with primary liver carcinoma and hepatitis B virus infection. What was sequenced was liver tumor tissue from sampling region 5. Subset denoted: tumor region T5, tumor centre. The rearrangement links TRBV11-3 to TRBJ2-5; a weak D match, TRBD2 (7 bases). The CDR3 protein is CASSPWGASGVQETQYF. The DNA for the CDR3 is TGTGCCAGCAGCCCCTGGGGGGCTAGCGGAGTGCAAGAGACCCAGTACTTC.